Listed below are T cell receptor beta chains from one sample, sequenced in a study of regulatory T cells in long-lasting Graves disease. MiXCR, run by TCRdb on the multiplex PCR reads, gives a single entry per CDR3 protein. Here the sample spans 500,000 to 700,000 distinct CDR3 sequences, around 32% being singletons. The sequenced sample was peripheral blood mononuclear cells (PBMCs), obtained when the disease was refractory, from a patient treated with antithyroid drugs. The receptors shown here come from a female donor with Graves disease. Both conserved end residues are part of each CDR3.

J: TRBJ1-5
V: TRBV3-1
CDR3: CASSRAVGGNQPQHF

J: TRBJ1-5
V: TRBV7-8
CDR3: CASSPLAGAINQPQHF

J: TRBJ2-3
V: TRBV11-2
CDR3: CASSLGPAGRTDTQYF

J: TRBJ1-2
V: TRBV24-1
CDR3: CATSDPWGGYTF

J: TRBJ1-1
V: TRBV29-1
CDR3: CSVEDLVGAFF

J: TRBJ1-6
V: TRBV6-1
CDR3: CASRSTGAQNSPLHF

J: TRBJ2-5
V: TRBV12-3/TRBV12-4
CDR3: CASSSLAGAFTETQYF

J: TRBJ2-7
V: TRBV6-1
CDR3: CASSEGDPRIHEQYF

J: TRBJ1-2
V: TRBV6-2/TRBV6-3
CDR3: CASSQGDLGLGHGYTF

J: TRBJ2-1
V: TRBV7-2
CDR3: CASSQPAGANEQFF

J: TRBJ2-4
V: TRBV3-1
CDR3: CASSPRRETSIQYF

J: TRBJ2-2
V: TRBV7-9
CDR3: CASSLEVGGELFF

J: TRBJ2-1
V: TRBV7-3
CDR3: CASSSNGGNEQFF

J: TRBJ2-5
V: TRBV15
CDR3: CATSKMGLEETQYF

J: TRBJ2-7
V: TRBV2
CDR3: CATGAGGYEQYF

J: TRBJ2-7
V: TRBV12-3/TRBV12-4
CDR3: CASSIAGGPYEQYF

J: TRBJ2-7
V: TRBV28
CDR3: CASSIGTSGTYEQYF

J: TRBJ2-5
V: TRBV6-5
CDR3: CASSYSFRGGETQYF

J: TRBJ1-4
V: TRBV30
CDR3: CAWSAPIQGYEKLFF

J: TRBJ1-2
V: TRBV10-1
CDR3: CASSDRGPDAYGYTF

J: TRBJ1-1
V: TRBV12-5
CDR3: CASGLTDRNTEAFF

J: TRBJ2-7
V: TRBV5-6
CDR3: CASSPMGSVREQYF

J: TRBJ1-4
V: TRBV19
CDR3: CASSLRDTHEKLFF

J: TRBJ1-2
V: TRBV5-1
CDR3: CASSLELRYGYTF

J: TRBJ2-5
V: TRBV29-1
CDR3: CSAGQETQYF

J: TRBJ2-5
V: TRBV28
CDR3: CASSSDRALGTQYF

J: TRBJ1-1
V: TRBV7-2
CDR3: CASSFPGQGAWTEAFF

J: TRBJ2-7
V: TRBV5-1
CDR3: CASSLYRVGYEQYF

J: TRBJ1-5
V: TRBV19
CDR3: CASNQGVFQPQHF

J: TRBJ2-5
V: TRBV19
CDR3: CASSMGRAGGLETQYF

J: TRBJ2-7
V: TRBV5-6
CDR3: CASSLSGTGKYEQYF

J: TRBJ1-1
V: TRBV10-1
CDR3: CASSDGGQNTEAFF

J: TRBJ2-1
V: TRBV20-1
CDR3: CSAPHNNEQFF

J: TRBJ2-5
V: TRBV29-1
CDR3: CSLAAQETQYF

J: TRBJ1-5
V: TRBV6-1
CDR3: CASSDRGSQGNQPQHF

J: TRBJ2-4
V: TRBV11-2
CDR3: CASSHYPGTSGRKGPIQYF

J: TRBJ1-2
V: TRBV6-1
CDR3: CASTWTGVEYGYTF

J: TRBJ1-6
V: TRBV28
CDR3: CASSPPSGINSPLHF

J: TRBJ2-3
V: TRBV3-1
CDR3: CASSLDGVTDTQYF

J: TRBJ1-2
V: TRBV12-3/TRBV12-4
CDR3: CASSLFRRELRYTF

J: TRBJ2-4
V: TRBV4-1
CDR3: CASSQPTQAKNIQYF

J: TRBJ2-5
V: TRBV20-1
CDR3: CSAARDSFTQETQYF